These 28 T cell receptor beta chains share one sample of origin, sequenced in a study of cytomegalovirus exposure and HLA in healthy donors. The PCR was carried out with 60 Vbeta primers and 13 Jbeta primers. Method: immunoSEQ multiplex PCR; TCRdb's copy keeps in-frame clones and lacks some. The sample has more than 110,000 clones, less than 85% seen once. The specimen was PBMCs. The receptors shown here come from a woman aged 60-75 years in good health and CMV-seropositive.

This chain uses TRBV4-2 with TRBJ1-5; D may be TRBD1 (5 bases). Germline CDR1 and CDR2: LGHNA and YNFKEQ. V lost 5 bases, J lost 3 bases, and 17 bases lay in between. The CDR3 is 16 amino acids. The CDR3 region has the DNA TGTGCCAGCAGCGAGACCGGGACTGCGCTCAATCAGCCCCAGCATTTT. Translating it yields CASSETGTALNQPQHF.

This clone was seen a few times. The gene calls are TRBV2 and TRBJ1-1; 10 bases fit TRBD1. V shed 2 bases, J shed 2 bases, and the junction held 2 bases outside the gene matches. The CDR3 contains 15 residues. Germline loops: CDR1 SNHLY, CDR2 FYNNEI. CDR3 DNA sequence: TGTGCCAGCAGTGAAAGACAGGGGGCTAACACTGAAGCTTTCTTT. It codes for CASSERQGANTEAFF. Looking up the rest from reference TRBV2 and TRBJ1-1 gives the full variable domain: EPEVTQTPSHQVTQMGQEVILRCVPISNHLYFYWYRQILGQKVEFLVSFYNNEISEKSEIFDDQFSVERPDGSNFTLKIRSTKLEDSAMYFCASSERQGANTEAFFGQGTRLTVV.

The chain combines TRBV5-1 with TRBJ2-5; D uncertain. Trimming took off 0 bases at V and 4 bases at J, with 4 bases between the two ends. Looked up from germline, CDR1 is SGHRS and CDR2 is YFSETQ. The CDR3 length is 12 residues. This CDR3 is CASSLVRETQYF. The CDR3 nucleotides read TGCGCCAGCAGCTTGGTTCGAGAGACCCAGTACTTC.

The V call is TRBV9, the J call TRBJ1-6; the match to TRBD1 covers 9 bases. Germline CDR1 SGDLS, CDR2 YYNGEE. The J segment lost 7 bases and the V segment lost 3 bases, leaving 5 bases of the junction unmatched. There are 15 residues in the CDR3. CDR3 region: CASSGRQGGNSPLHF. DNA of the CDR3: TGTGCCAGCAGCGGCCGACAGGGGGGAAATTCACCCCTCCACTTT.

This sequence joins TRBV5-1 and TRBJ2-1; no clear D gene. Trimming removed 2 bases from V and 0 bases from J, with 9 bases in between. This CDR3 comprises 15 residues. The germline V gene encodes CDR1 SGHRS and CDR2 YFSETQ. The CDR3 DNA reads as TGCGCCAGCAGCTTAACAAGGAGCTCCTACAATGAGCAGTTCTTC. Amino acids: CASSLTRSSYNEQFF.

The rearrangement uses TRBV28 and TRBJ1-2; weak D call: TRBD1 (6 bases). V lost 3 bases and J lost 4, with 15 bases in between. Germline V CDR1 and CDR2: MDHEN, SYDVKM. This CDR3 contains 15 residues. CDR3 region: CASSFFAGASYGYTF. CDR3 bases: TGTGCCAGCAGTTTTTTCGCGGGGGCGAGCTATGGCTACACCTTC.

A word on this clone: This same CDR3 is encoded by further DNA sequences in the sample. CDR3 protein: CASSPPGDTEAFF. The CDR3 nucleotides read TGTGCCAGCTCACCACCTGGAGACACTGAAGCTTTCTTT. The rearrangement uses TRBV18 and TRBJ1-1; D unclear. Trimming took off 0 bases at V and 3 bases at J, with 5 bases between the two ends. The CDR3 spans 13 residues. The germline V gene encodes CDR1 KGHSH and CDR2 LQKENI.

This rearrangement joins TRBV5-1 to TRBJ1-1, with D tentatively TRBD1 (6 bases). The germline gives CDR1 SGHRS, CDR2 YFSETQ. V gave up 0 bases and J gave up 3 bases, with 12 bases separating them. The CDR3 sequence is 15 residues long. CDR3 amino acids: CASSLATGSDTEAFF. CDR3 nucleotide sequence: TGCGCCAGCAGCTTGGCGACAGGATCGGACACTGAAGCTTTCTTT.

This chain joins TRBV28 and TRBJ1-4; TRBD1 aligns across 9 bases. The CDR3 spans 15 residues. V trimming: 7 bases; J trimming: 3 bases; junction bases outside the gene matches: 6. CDR1 MDHEN and CDR2 SYDVKM come from the germline V gene. CDR3 DNA: TGTGCCAGCAATACCGACAGGGGGGCTAATGAAAAACTGTTTTTT. The encoded protein is CASNTDRGANEKLFF. Full variable domain (remainder filled in from reference TRBV28 and TRBJ1-4): DVKVTQSSRYLVKRTGEKVFLECVQDMDHENMFWYRQDPGLGLRLIYFSYDVKMKEKGDIPEGYSVSREKKERFSLILESASTNQTSMYLCASNTDRGANEKLFFGSGTQLSVL.

This chain joins TRBV7-9 and TRBJ1-4; D perhaps matches TRBD1 (5 bases). CDR3 size: 14 residues. Trimming removed 0 bases at V and 7 bases at J, with 9 bases between. CDR1 is SEHNR, CDR2 FQNEAQ, per germline (reference sequence). The CDR3 protein is CASSLALGGEKLFF. The CDR3 bases are TGTGCCAGCAGCTTAGCGTTGGGGGGTGAAAAACTGTTTTTT.

Only a few counts were recorded for this clone. The chain joins TRBV5-1 to TRBJ2-3, with 7 bases aligning to TRBD1. Trimming removed 4 bases from V and 0 bases from J; junction bases left unmatched: 5. In germline, CDR1 is SGHRS, CDR2 YFSETQ. CDR3 length: 15 amino acids. CDR3 nucleotides: TGCGCCAGCAGCGTGTTGGGACAGAGCACAGATACGCAGTATTTT. The encoded protein is CASSVLGQSTDTQYF.

The rearrangement uses TRBV18 and TRBJ1-4; 10 nucleotides agree with TRBD1. The CDR3 is made up of 14 amino acids. Germline V CDR1 and CDR2: KGHSH, LQKENI. J gave up 6 bases and V 6 bases, and 4 bases lay outside the gene matches. CDR3 protein: CASSRGTGDEKLFF. The CDR3 DNA is TGTGCCAGCTCGCGCGGGACAGGGGATGAAAAACTGTTTTTT.

This chain uses TRBV19 with TRBJ1-3, with no clear D. The CDR3 consists of 14 residues. The V gene's germline CDR1 is LNHDA and CDR2 SQIVND (reference sequence). Trimming shortened V by 3 bases and J by 4 bases, and 10 bases separated the two germline ends. DNA for the CDR3: TGTGCCAGTAGTATCCTTCCTCGGGGAAACACCATATATTTT. This sequence encodes CASSILPRGNTIYF. Looking up the rest from reference TRBV19 and TRBJ1-3 gives the full variable domain: DGGITQSPKYLFRKEGQNVTLSCEQNLNHDAMYWYRQDPGQGLRLIYYSQIVNDFQKGDIAEGYSVSREKKESFPLTVTSAQKNPTAFYLCASSILPRGNTIYFGEGSWLTVV.

The table lists this clone with a few counts. The chain links TRBV28 to TRBJ1-2; TRBD1 is a possible D gene (6 bases). The CDR3 has 14 residues. V was trimmed by 2 bases and J by 3 bases, leaving 10 bases between them. CDR1 MDHEN and CDR2 SYDVKM come from the germline V gene. CDR3 loop: CASSLEGVYYGYTF. The CDR3 nucleotides are TGTGCCAGCAGTTTAGAGGGGGTGTACTATGGCTACACCTTC.

The chain employs TRBV19 and TRBJ2-7; 8 nucleotides line up with TRBD2. V dropped 6 bases and J dropped 2; count of bases not matched to a gene: 9. Germline CDR1 and CDR2: LNHDA and SQIVND (reference sequence). CDR3 length equals 15 residues. The CDR3 DNA is TGTGCCAGTAGGGACCCGGGACTAGGAACCTACGAGCAGTACTTC. This gives the protein CASRDPGLGTYEQYF.

The rearrangement joins TRBV28 to TRBJ1-2; D gene unclear. This CDR3 spans 13 amino acids. V lost 6 bases, J lost 8 bases, and 16 bases lay in between. CDR1 and CDR2 (germline): MDHEN, SYDVKM. The CDR3 is CASSRLGSGGYTF. In DNA form, the CDR3 reads TGTGCCAGCAGCCGACTAGGATCGGGGGGCTACACCTTC.

This chain links TRBV5-1 with TRBJ2-7; 7 nucleotides agree with TRBD2. The trim removed 2 bases at V and 1 base at J, leaving 9 bases unmatched. The CDR3 is 16 residues long. Germline CDR1 reads SGHRS; CDR2 reads YFSETQ. Here the CDR3 DNA reads TGCGCCAGCAGCTTCCACCGGGACGGGGGGTCCTACGAGCAGTACTTC. Translated: CASSFHRDGGSYEQYF.

This rearrangement joins TRBV28 to TRBJ2-5; 10 bases fit TRBD2. The J call could be wrong; TRBJ2-7 is a better fit for the DNA end. From germline, CDR1 is MDHEN and CDR2 SYDVKM. The CDR3 has 14 residues. CDR3 sequence reads: CASSFSLAGVEQYF. The CDR3 DNA follows: TGTGCCAGCAGTTTCTCCCTAGCGGGAGTCGAGCAGTACTTC.

The chain uses TRBV18 and TRBJ1-5; TRBD1 matches at 11 bases. Germline V lookup: CDR1 KGHSH, CDR2 LQKENI. The CDR3 is 18 amino acids. Trimming removed 5 bases from V and 0 bases from J; junction bases left unmatched: 9. CDR3 residues: CASSSLGQGVGSNQPQHF. CDR3 DNA sequence: TGTGCCAGCTCATCATTGGGACAGGGGGTAGGTAGCAATCAGCCCCAGCATTTT.

The table lists this clone with a count of one. This chain links TRBV28 with TRBJ1-5; 10 nucleotides line up with TRBD1. The V segment lost 7 bases and the J segment 0 bases; nucleotides outside the gene matches: 6. Looked up from germline, CDR1 is MDHEN and CDR2 is SYDVKM. This CDR3 has 16 amino acids. In DNA, the CDR3 is TGTGCCAGCACCGACAGGGGGCGCGTTAGCAATCAGCCCCAGCATTTT. Its translation is CASTDRGRVSNQPQHF.

This clone was observed once. V gene TRBV19 combines with J gene TRBJ1-4, with a tentative D call TRBD1 (5 bases). From germline, CDR1 is LNHDA and CDR2 SQIVND (reference sequence). The CDR3 covers 15 residues. Trimming took off 6 bases at V and 4 bases at J, with 15 bases between the two ends. This CDR3 reads CASSRQRGYNEKLFF. CDR3 coding DNA: TGTGCCAGTAGCAGGCAACGGGGGTATAATGAAAAACTGTTTTTT.

The CDR3 protein is CAISLTSTDTQYF. Written as DNA, the CDR3 is TGTGCCATCAGCTTGACTAGCACAGATACGCAGTATTTT. The rearrangement uses TRBV10-3 and TRBJ2-3; D unresolved. The CDR3 spans 13 residues. CDR1 is ENHRY and CDR2 is SYGVKD in the germline V gene. V was trimmed by 6 bases and J by 0 bases, leaving 7 bases between them.

The rearrangement links TRBV13 to TRBJ2-3, with 10 bases lining up with TRBD2. Trimming removed 4 bases from V and 2 bases from J; junction bases left unmatched: 6. The V gene's germline CDR1 is PRHDT and CDR2 FYEKMQ (reference sequence). The CDR3 sequence is 16 residues long. The CDR3 sequence: CASSSLAGVDTDTQYF. The CDR3 bases are TGTGCCAGCAGCTCCCTAGCGGGAGTCGACACAGATACGCAGTATTTT.

The chain links TRBV30 to TRBJ2-2; 8 bases fit TRBD1. J lost 4 bases, V lost 0 bases, and 4 bases had no gene match. Germline V lookup: CDR1 GTSNPN, CDR2 SVGIG (reference sequence). CDR3 length equals 15 residues. The CDR3 here is CAWSVQGGPTGELFF. DNA of the CDR3: TGTGCCTGGAGTGTACAGGGGGGCCCCACCGGGGAGCTGTTTTTT.

In its sample, this clone was seen a few times. This rearrangement joins TRBV4-2 to TRBJ2-3, with 8 nucleotides matching TRBD2. Trimming took 1 base from V and 5 from J; bases not matched to a gene: 5. Germline V gene lookup returns CDR1 LGHNA and CDR2 YNFKEQ. CDR3 length: 15 amino acids. The CDR3 is CASSQVIAGGDTQYF. CDR3 DNA sequence: TGTGCCAGCAGCCAAGTAATCGCGGGGGGAGATACGCAGTATTTT.

The rearrangement joins TRBV19 to TRBJ2-1; no clear D gene. Between the trimmed V and J ends, which lost 5 bases and 10 bases, there was a span of 12 bases. This CDR3 is 12 amino acids long. In germline, CDR1 is LNHDA, CDR2 SQIVND (reference sequence). DNA for the CDR3: TGTGCCAGTAGTGCAGGCCGGAAAGAGCAGTTCTTC. This translates into CASSAGRKEQFF.

The CDR3 sequence: CASSQQLAGGYNEQFF. The CDR3 DNA sequence: TGCGCCAGCAGCCAGCAACTAGCGGGAGGATACAATGAGCAGTTCTTC. This chain uses TRBV4-1 with TRBJ2-1; TRBD2 agrees at 12 bases. With V trimmed by 3 bases and J by 4 bases, 4 bases remained unmatched. This CDR3 contains 16 residues. CDR1 MGHRA and CDR2 YSYEKL come from the germline V gene.

This chain uses TRBV5-1 with TRBJ2-3; 8 bases line up with TRBD1. The germline gives CDR1 SGHRS, CDR2 YFSETQ. The V and J ends lost 3 bases and 5 bases, in that order; junction bases with no gene match: 8. The CDR3 spans 15 residues. The CDR3 spells CASSSTGGTIDTQYF. CDR3 DNA sequence: TGCGCCAGCAGCTCAACAGGGGGTACTATAGATACGCAGTATTTT.